This T cell receptor beta chain was profiled in a study of cytomegalovirus exposure and HLA in healthy donors. As for the study in general: Of 398 genotyped donors, 81% clustered with self-reported Caucasian donors.

The V gene's germline CDR1 is GTSNPN and CDR2 SVGIG (reference sequence). J gave up 10 bases and V 5 bases, and 5 bases lay outside the gene matches. This CDR3 comprises 13 residues. Points from the study as a whole: In a later analysis, TCR beta V- and J-gene trimming showed a link to a missense DCLRE1C variant. The Asian-associated ancestry cluster reportedly had fewer N-insertions than the approximately 670-donor mean in a later analysis. It was likely that a cluster of highly shared sequence variants was a sequencing artifact.

For this clone: Antigen specificity is unknown.

13 Jbeta primers and 60 Vbeta primers were used for the PCR. Produced via immunoSEQ multiplex PCR; TCRdb's table is partial and in-frame only. The sample has under 130,000 clones; 69% are singletons. The material sequenced was PBMCs. The chain couples TRBV30 to TRBJ2-1, with 13 bases aligning to TRBD2. This TCR came from a man aged 25 to 45 in good health and CMV-seronegative. CDR3 bases: TGTGCCTGGGGGACTAGCGGGGACAGGGAGCAGTTCTTC. It codes for CAWGTSGDREQFF.